These 9 T cell receptor beta chains were sequenced from one sample in a study of blood T cell repertoires in COVID-19. Sequencing was performed with immunoSEQ multiplex PCR; in TCRdb, only in-frame clones are kept and a portion is missing. The sample consists of almost 300,000 clones, more than 75% of them appearing once. Sequenced sample: peripheral blood. These receptors were collected from a man in his 70s with acute or convalescent COVID-19.

This clone turned up a few times. The CDR3: CASSIGGVLDTEAFF. The CDR3 coding sequence is TGCGCCAGCAGCATAGGAGGGGTGTTGGACACTGAAGCTTTCTTT. The chain employs TRBV5-1 and TRBJ1-1; TRBD1 might be the D (5 bases). Per the germline V gene, CDR1 is SGHRS and CDR2 is YFSETQ. Trimming shortened V by 4 bases and J by 3 bases, and 16 bases separated the two germline ends. The CDR3 is made up of 15 amino acids.

V usage is TRBV18 and J usage is TRBJ2-3, with 7 nucleotides matching TRBD2. The V gene end was trimmed by 2 bases and the J gene end by 4 bases; junction bases not matched to a gene: 15. The germline gives CDR1 KGHSH, CDR2 LQKENI. The CDR3 totals 18 residues. The CDR3 coding sequence is TGTGCCAGCTCACCAAGAACCGGTGGGACTACCCGGCCAGATACGCAGTATTTT. It encodes CASSPRTGGTTRPDTQYF. Full variable domain (rest looked up from reference TRBV18 and TRBJ2-3): NAGVMQNPRHLVRRRGQEARLRCSPMKGHSHVYWYRQLPEEGLKFMVYLQKENIIDESGMPKERFSAEFPKEGPSILRIQQVVRGDSAAYFCASSPRTGGTTRPDTQYFGPGTRLTVL.

The chain recombines TRBV6-5 with TRBJ2-7, with TRBD1 matching over 8 bases. Looked up from germline, CDR1 is MNHEY and CDR2 is SVGAGI. The ends lost 0 bases at V and 8 bases at J; junction bases unmatched: 9. The CDR3 runs to 15 residues. CDR3 sequence: CASSYSARQGAKQYF. CDR3 DNA sequence: TGTGCCAGCAGTTACTCGGCACGGCAGGGGGCGAAGCAGTACTTC.

A few counts support this clone. The rearrangement links TRBV2 to TRBJ2-7; D perhaps matches TRBD2 (5 bases). Germline-derived CDR1 and CDR2 are SNHLY and FYNNEI. The V and J ends lost 6 bases and 3 bases respectively, with 9 bases between them. This CDR3 region has 12 residues. The chain's CDR3 is CASSGSGYEQYF. The CDR3 DNA is TGTGCCAGCAGCGGCAGCGGCTACGAGCAGTACTTC. Based on the CDR3 plus reference TRBV2 and TRBJ2-7, the full variable domain is EPEVTQTPSHQVTQMGQEVILRCVPISNHLYFYWYRQILGQKVEFLVSFYNNEISEKSEIFDDQFSVERPDGSNFTLKIRSTKLEDSAMYFCASSGSGYEQYFGPGTRLTVT.

The chain is built from TRBV5-1 and TRBJ2-5, with 10 bases matching TRBD2. The CDR3 extends over 15 amino acids. Per the germline V gene, CDR1 is SGHRS and CDR2 is YFSETQ. Trimming took 4 bases from V and 4 from J; bases not matched to a gene: 7. The CDR3 bases are TGCGCCAGCAGCGCCGGGACTAGCGACGCAGAGACCCAGTACTTC. As protein: CASSAGTSDAETQYF. The whole variable domain, remainder taken from reference TRBV5-1 and TRBJ2-5, is KAGVTQTPRYLIKTRGQQVTLSCSPISGHRSVSWYQQTPGQGLQFLFEYFSETQRNKGNFPGRFSGRQFSNSRSEMNVSTLELGDSALYLCASSAGTSDAETQYFGPGTRLLVL.

Turning to this clone: One junction end disagrees with the germline gene, perhaps due to a read error. This sequence joins TRBV2 and TRBJ1-1; D not certain. The germline V gene has CDR1 SNHLY and CDR2 FYNNEI. The length of the CDR3 is 18 residues. In nucleotides, the CDR3 is TGTGCCAGCAGTGCCTTCGGTAGTGTTCGAACGATGAACTCTGAAGCTTTCTTT. Amino acids: CASSAFGSVRTMNSEAFF.

The chain combines TRBV19 with TRBJ1-1, with a tentative D call TRBD1 (6 bases). This CDR3 region has 15 residues. The V and J ends lost 7 bases and 3 bases respectively, with 18 bases between them. Germline lookup yields CDR1 LNHDA and CDR2 SQIVND (reference sequence). The CDR3 DNA is TGTGCCAGTACCACTCAAGGGGGGGTCTACACTGAAGCTTTCTTT. Translating it yields CASTTQGGVYTEAFF. Filled out from reference TRBV19 and TRBJ1-1, the complete variable domain reads DGGITQSPKYLFRKEGQNVTLSCEQNLNHDAMYWYRQDPGQGLRLIYYSQIVNDFQKGDIAEGYSVSREKKESFPLTVTSAQKNPTAFYLCASTTQGGVYTEAFFGQGTRLTVV.

The V and J genes are TRBV28 and TRBJ2-1; 8 bases fit TRBD1. The CDR3 consists of 15 residues. Trimming at V came to 7 bases and at J to 5 bases, leaving 10 bases not matched to a gene. Germline CDR1 is MDHEN and CDR2 is SYDVKM. CDR3 loop: CASKGPDRADNEQFF. The CDR3 DNA sequence: TGTGCCAGCAAAGGCCCGGACAGGGCTGACAATGAGCAGTTCTTC.

The chain is built from TRBV6-2 or TRBV6-3 and TRBJ2-7, with 11 nucleotides matching TRBD2. This CDR3 region has 19 residues. With 4 bases clipped from V and 0 bases from J, the junction kept 14 bases outside the gene matches. Germline values: CDR1 MNHEY, CDR2 SVGEGT. In DNA form, the CDR3 reads TGTGCCAGCAGTTCCCTGGGGACCCTAGCGGGAGGACCCTCCTACGAGCAGTACTTC. Its protein is CASSSLGTLAGGPSYEQYF.